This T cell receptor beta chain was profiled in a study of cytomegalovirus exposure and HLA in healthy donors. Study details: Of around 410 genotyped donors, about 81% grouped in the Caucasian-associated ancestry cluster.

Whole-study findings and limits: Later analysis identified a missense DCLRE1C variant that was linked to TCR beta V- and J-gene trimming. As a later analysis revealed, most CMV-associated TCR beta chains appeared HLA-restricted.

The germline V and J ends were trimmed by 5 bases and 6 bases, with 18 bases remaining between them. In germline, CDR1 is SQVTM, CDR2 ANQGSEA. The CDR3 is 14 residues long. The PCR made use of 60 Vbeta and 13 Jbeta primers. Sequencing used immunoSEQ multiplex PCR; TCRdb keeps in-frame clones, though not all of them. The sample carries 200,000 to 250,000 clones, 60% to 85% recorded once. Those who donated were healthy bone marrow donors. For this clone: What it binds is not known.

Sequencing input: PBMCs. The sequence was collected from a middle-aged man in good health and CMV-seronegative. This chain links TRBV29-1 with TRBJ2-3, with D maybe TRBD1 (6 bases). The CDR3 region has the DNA TGCAGCGTTCGCTTATCAGGGGTAAGGGATACGCAGTATTTT. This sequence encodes CSVRLSGVRDTQYF.